This record looks at one T cell receptor beta chain sequence and its context. This clone is a singleton in its sample. The target of this receptor is not known. Base qualities are missing; no much larger clone stands one base away. This sample is drawn from a study of blood T cell repertoires in COVID-19 (dated by TCRdb to about 2020). Describing the broader study: Samples covering the acute and convalescent phases of COVID-19 were provided by collaborators in the United States, Italy and Spain. The material from the prospective study consisted of cDNA or gDNA derived from T cells, B-cell-depleted T cells, or PBMCs. Sample metadata almost always included a de-identified subject ID, COVID-19 status, age in years and sex. Subjects who had been exposed to COVID-19, were actively infected with it, or had recovered from it provided the deeply sampled blood TCRbeta repertoires that made up the dataset. A freely available public database, intended as a resource for researchers studying the immune response to SARS-CoV-2, is where the repertoires were released. The samples were drawn from two sources: the first 160 participants of the ongoing ImmuneRACE study, and 1,000 to 1,500 subjects contributed by 6 global collaborators. HLA class I and class II types, where available, came from metadata supplied by the sample provider rather than from assay-based typing. The full study reports these points: The amount of clinical and demographic metadata varied by source and participant and was provided uncurated.

Participants in the prospective study were aged roughly 18 to 90 years, lived in 24 United States geographic areas, and enrolled through a virtual design. In the prospective study, participants were assigned to cohorts based on the clinical history participants reported in a screening survey and a study questionnaire. For ImmuneRACE Cohort 3, a participant was defined as recovered based on two consecutive negative NP/OP PCR tests, clearance by a healthcare professional, or resolution of symptoms. In the prospective study, whole blood, serum and a nasopharyngeal or oropharyngeal swab were collected from each participant by mobile phlebotomists. Additional blood draws and questionnaires over an approximately two-month period could optionally be provided by prospective study participants. Prospective study blood samples were shipped either frozen or at room temperature before DNA extraction. TCRbeta CDR3 regions were amplified from genomic DNA using the immunoSEQ Assay, a bias-controlled multiplex PCR. Per the source publication's procedure: Nucleated cell counts per sample were estimated from amplification of reference gene primers within the assay. To quantify the absolute abundance of each unique TCRbeta CDR3 rearrangement, sequence reads were collapsed and filtered. Productive Simpson clonality was computed per sample as the square root of Simpson's diversity index over productive rearrangements. Held by TCRdb, this immuneACCESS table contains in-frame sequences only and omits some clones. Under half of the omission traces to an unresolved V gene where checked; the cause of the rest is unknown. That table supplies the V and J calls and clone size; D and trimming were determined from the DNA. The sample table contains around 150,000 clones; only one count was recorded for 80% of them. The ten largest make up under 7% of the sample.

The CDR3 goes from the cysteine to the phenylalanine over 15 residues. The DNA shown is the 45-base CDR3, in frame from base 1. From a lookup of the germline V gene, CDR1 and CDR2 are MDHEN and SYDVKM. The junction shows trimming of 5 bases on V and 4 bases on J, plus 17 bases between the germline ends. The sample was PBMCs or T cells enriched from blood (not recorded which). This receptor was taken from a man aged 40-55 years who had recovered from COVID-19. In this chain, TRBV28 is recombined with TRBJ1-2, with the identity of the D gene unclear. The CDR3 sequence is CASSESGIGIYGYTF. The sequence in DNA is TGTGCCAGCAGTGAATCCGGGATCGGTATCTATGGCTACACCTTC.